Given below is one T cell receptor beta chain in context. This record comes from a study of blood T cell repertoires in COVID-19. Whole-study context: The samples span acute and convalescent COVID-19 from the United States, Italy and Spain. Nucleic acid was either cDNA or gDNA, and it came from T cells, B-cell-depleted T cells, or PBMCs.

Seattle patients were enrolled while actively infected and followed longitudinally. Per the original data handling: Using reference gene primer amplification, nucleated cell counts were estimated. The assay was immunoSEQ multiplex PCR, and TCRdb's table has in-frame clones only and misses some. V and J calls and clone size come straight from that table; D and trimming were deduced from the DNA. The table records around 230,000 clones, 70% to 90% of them present only once. The V gene end was trimmed by 6 bases and the J gene end by 6 bases; junction bases not matched to a gene: 5. CDR1 and CDR2 from the germline V gene are SGHAT and FQNNGV. The CDR3 length is 14 residues.

The source of this sequence is a man in his forties or fifties with COVID-19, enrolled during active disease. This chain uses TRBV11-2 with TRBJ2-3, with 11 nucleotides matching TRBD2. Material for sequencing was peripheral blood. The DNA for the CDR3 is TGTGCCAGCAGACTAGCGGGGGTTGAGGATACGCAGTATTTT. It translates to CASRLAGVEDTQYF.